The 15 T cell receptor beta chains listed next were all sequenced from one sample in a study of blood T cells in healthy people across ages. Next came a second PCR, run for about 7 to 12 cycles, which used a sample-barcoded 5' primer along with a J-beta primer mix. TCRdb fed the 5' RACE reads into MiXCR, producing one record per CDR3 protein. The profile shows 1.5 million to 2 million distinct CDR3 sequences, 34% of them singletons. Sequencing input: blood. The receptors were sampled from a woman in her 30s in good health.

In regard to this clonotype: A much larger clone lies a single base off, so this may be a read error. The gene calls are TRBV29-1 and TRBJ2-1; 8 bases are a match to TRBD1. The CDR3 runs 15 residues. The V gene's germline CDR1 is SQVTM and CDR2 ANQGSEA. The DNA for the CDR3 is TGCAGCGTTGATGGCAGGGGGCGAAACTACGATGAGCAGTTCTTC. This translates into CSVDGRGRNYDEQFF.

This chain joins TRBV6-1 and TRBJ2-3; D uncertain. The ends were cut back, 2 bases at V and 1 base at J, with 10 bases in the middle. CDR1 is MNHNS, CDR2 SASEGT, per germline. The CDR3 length is 15 residues. DNA for the CDR3: TGTGCCAGCAGTGAAAGTTGGGCTGGCACAGATACGCAGTATTTT. Encoded protein: CASSESWAGTDTQYF.

The chain combines TRBV7-9 with TRBJ2-1; no clear D gene. CDR1 SEHNR and CDR2 FQNEAQ come from the germline V gene (reference sequence). V was trimmed by 5 bases and J by 8 bases, leaving 7 bases between them. There are 11 residues in the CDR3. This CDR3 reads CASSTTYEQFF. DNA of the CDR3: TGTGCCAGCAGCACCACGTATGAGCAGTTCTTC.

This clonotype was picked up many times. The CDR3 sequence is CASSSDVPMEQYF. The CDR3 DNA reads as TGTGCCAGCAGCTCGGACGTACCCATGGAGCAGTACTTC. V gene TRBV5-5 combines with J gene TRBJ2-7; the D is unclear. V gave up 3 bases and J gave up 7 bases, with 14 bases separating them. The CDR3 is 13 amino acids. Germline V CDR1 and CDR2: SGHKS, YYEKEE (reference sequence).

This clonotype has only a few counts. The chain carries TRBV2 and TRBJ2-7; no clear D. The CDR3 sequence is 15 residues long. Trimming removed 4 bases at V and 3 bases at J, with 16 bases between. Germline V gene sequence: CDR1 SNHLY, CDR2 FYNNEI. CDR3 amino acids: CASSGWVGQDYEQYF. In DNA form, the CDR3 reads TGTGCCAGCAGTGGTTGGGTCGGGCAGGACTACGAGCAGTACTTC.

This sequence joins TRBV20-1 and TRBJ2-3; TRBD2 matches 7 bases. This CDR3 spans 15 amino acids. J was trimmed by 2 bases and V by 3 bases; bases with no gene match: 8. Per germline, CDR1 DFQATT and CDR2 SNEGSKA (reference sequence). The CDR3 protein is CSASRPSGHTDTQYF. In DNA, the CDR3 is TGCAGTGCTAGCCGCCCTAGCGGACACACAGATACGCAGTATTTT.

This clonotype was seen at least ten times. The chain links TRBV29-1 to TRBJ2-5; TRBD1 or TRBD2 may be the D gene (5 bases each). There are 12 residues in the CDR3. CDR1 is SQVTM and CDR2 is ANQGSEA in the germline V gene. Trimming stripped 2 bases from V and 7 bases from J, with 11 bases between. For the CDR3, the DNA is TGCAGCGTTGAACAGAGTGGGGGGACCCAGTACTTC. Encoded protein: CSVEQSGGTQYF. The full variable domain, completed using reference TRBV29-1 and TRBJ2-5, is SAVISQKPSRDICQRGTSLTIQCQVDSQVTMMFWYRQQPGQSLTLIATANQGSEATYESGFVIDKFPISRPNLTFSTLTVSNMSPEDSSIYLCSVEQSGGTQYFGPGTRLLVL.

This chain links TRBV5-1 with TRBJ2-7, with 8 positions matching TRBD1. CDR1 and CDR2 from the germline V gene are SGHRS and YFSETQ. Losses at the gene ends were 3 bases for V and 3 bases for J; bases not matched to a gene: 11. The CDR3 extends over 16 amino acids. The CDR3 protein is CASSSAKGTGVYEQYF. CDR3 in DNA: TGCGCCAGCAGCTCGGCCAAGGGGACAGGTGTCTACGAGCAGTACTTC. The full variable domain, completed using reference TRBV5-1 and TRBJ2-7, is KAGVTQTPRYLIKTRGQQVTLSCSPISGHRSVSWYQQTPGQGLQFLFEYFSETQRNKGNFPGRFSGRQFSNSRSEMNVSTLELGDSALYLCASSSAKGTGVYEQYFGPGTRLTVT.

This clonotype was found a few times. The chain uses TRBV5-1 and TRBJ2-5; the match to TRBD1 covers 12 bases. V was pared by 4 bases and J by 5 bases, with 6 bases of the junction left unmatched. The germline gives CDR1 SGHRS, CDR2 YFSETQ. The length of the CDR3 is 15 residues. The CDR3 bases are TGCGCCAGCAGCACCGGGACAGGGGGCAGGGAGACCCAGTACTTC. Amino acid sequence: CASSTGTGGRETQYF.

This clonotype showed up just a few times. The chain joins TRBV20-1 to TRBJ1-4; D gene ambiguous. Germline V gene data show CDR1 as DFQATT and CDR2 as SNEGSKA (reference sequence). The CDR3 sequence is 14 residues long. V was cut by 2 bases and J by 4 bases, with 11 bases left in between. CDR3 DNA: TGCAGTGCTAGACCAGGAAGCTATAATGAAAAACTGTTTTTT. Translated: CSARPGSYNEKLFF.

This clonotype was seen many times. The rearrangement uses TRBV5-1 and TRBJ2-7; no definite D call. V lost 4 bases to trimming and J lost 2 bases, with 16 bases between them. The CDR3 spans 15 residues. Germline V gene sequence: CDR1 SGHRS, CDR2 YFSETQ. The CDR3 DNA reads as TGCGCCAGCAGCCTGACTCTCGCGGCAGCCTACGAGCAGTACTTC. Translating it yields CASSLTLAAAYEQYF.

The rearrangement joins TRBV18 to TRBJ2-7; the D gene could be TRBD1 or TRBD2 (6 bases each). This CDR3 comprises 16 residues. CDR1 and CDR2 from the germline V gene are KGHSH and LQKENI. V lost 6 bases to trimming and J lost 0 bases, with 18 bases between them. The CDR3 loop reads CASSGQGGQSSYEQYF. Here the CDR3 DNA reads TGTGCCAGCTCCGGACAAGGGGGGCAAAGCTCCTACGAGCAGTACTTC.

The rearrangement uses TRBV20-1 and TRBJ1-1, with a weak D call TRBD1 (5 bases). The germline V and J ends were trimmed by 6 bases and 0 bases, with 17 bases remaining between them. This CDR3 has 15 amino acids. Germline CDR1 DFQATT, CDR2 SNEGSKA (reference sequence). The CDR3 here is CSANLAGRMNTEAFF. The CDR3 bases are TGCAGTGCCAATCTAGCGGGACGGATGAACACTGAAGCTTTCTTT.

This clonotype came up a few times. This sequence joins TRBV6-1 and TRBJ1-5; D unresolved. Trimming left V 2 bases short and J 2 bases short, with 13 bases between. The CDR3 length is 16 residues. Per germline, CDR1 MNHNS and CDR2 SASEGT. CDR3 sequence (DNA): TGTGCCAGCAGTGAACTTGTAGACTGGGGCAATCAGCCCCAGCATTTT. Protein product: CASSELVDWGNQPQHF.

This chain uses TRBV5-1 with TRBJ2-1; D perhaps matches TRBD1 (5 bases). Germline assignment: CDR1 SGHRS and CDR2 YFSETQ. V was cut by 0 bases and J by 0 bases, with 10 bases left in between. The CDR3 extends over 16 amino acids. The CDR3 sequence: CASSLEGDRSYNEQFF. DNA for the CDR3: TGCGCCAGCAGCTTGGAAGGGGATCGCTCCTACAATGAGCAGTTCTTC.